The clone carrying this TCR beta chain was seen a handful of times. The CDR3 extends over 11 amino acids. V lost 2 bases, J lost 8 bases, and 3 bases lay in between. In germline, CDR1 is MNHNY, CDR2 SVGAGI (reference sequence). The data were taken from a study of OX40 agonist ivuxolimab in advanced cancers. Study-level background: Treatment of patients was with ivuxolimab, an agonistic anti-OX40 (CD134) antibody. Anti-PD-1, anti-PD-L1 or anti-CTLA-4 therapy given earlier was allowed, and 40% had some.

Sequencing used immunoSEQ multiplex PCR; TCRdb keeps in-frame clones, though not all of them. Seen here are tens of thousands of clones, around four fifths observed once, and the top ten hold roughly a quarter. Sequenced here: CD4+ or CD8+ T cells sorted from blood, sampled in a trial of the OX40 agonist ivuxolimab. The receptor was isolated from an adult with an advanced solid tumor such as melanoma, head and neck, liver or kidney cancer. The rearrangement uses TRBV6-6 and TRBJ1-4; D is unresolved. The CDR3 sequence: CASSYQEKLFF. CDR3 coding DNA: TGTGCCAGCAGTTACCAGGAAAAACTGTTTTTT.